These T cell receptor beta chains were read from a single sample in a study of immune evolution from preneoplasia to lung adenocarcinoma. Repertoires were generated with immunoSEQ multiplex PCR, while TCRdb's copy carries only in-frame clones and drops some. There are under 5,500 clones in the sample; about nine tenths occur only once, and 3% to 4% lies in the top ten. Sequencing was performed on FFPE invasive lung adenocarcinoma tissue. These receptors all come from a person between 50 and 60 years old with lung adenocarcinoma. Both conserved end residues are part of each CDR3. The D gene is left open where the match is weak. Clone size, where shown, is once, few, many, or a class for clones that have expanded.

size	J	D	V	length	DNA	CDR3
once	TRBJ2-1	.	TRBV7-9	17	TGTGCCAGCAGCTTCATCTCGGACAGTCTGGGGTACAATGAGCAGTTCTTC	CASSFISDSLGYNEQFF
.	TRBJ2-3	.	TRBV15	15	TGTGCCACCAGCAGAGGAGCGGTTAGCACAGATACGCAGTATTTT	CATSRGAVSTDTQYF
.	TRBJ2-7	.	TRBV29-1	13	TGCAGCGTTGAATGGCGGGACTCCTACGAGCAGTACTTC	CSVEWRDSYEQYF
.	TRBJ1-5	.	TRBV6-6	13	TGTGCAACGCTGGCCCGGGACAATCAGCCCCAGCATTTT	CATLARDNQPQHF
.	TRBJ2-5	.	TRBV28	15	TGTGCCAGCACCCTAGGCCTAGGTCGGCAAGAGACCCAGTACTTC	CASTLGLGRQETQYF
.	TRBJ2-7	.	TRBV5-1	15	TGCGCCAGCAGCTTGGCCGACCCTTGGTCCTACGAGCAGTACTTC	CASSLADPWSYEQYF
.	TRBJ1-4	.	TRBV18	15	TGTGCCAGCTCACCACCGTCCGGATCTCGTGAAAAACTGTTTTTT	CASSPPSGSREKLFF
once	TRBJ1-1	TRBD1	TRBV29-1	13	TGCAGCGCCGGGACAGGGGGCATCACTGAAGCTTTCTTT	CSAGTGGITEAFF
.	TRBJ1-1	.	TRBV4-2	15	TGTGCCAGCAGCCAAGGAAAAGGGATAGACAGGGAAGCTTTCTTT	CASSQGKGIDREAFF
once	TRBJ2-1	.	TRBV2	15	TGTGCCAGCAGTGTTGGGGGGAGCTCCTACAATGAGCAGTTCTTC	CASSVGGSSYNEQFF
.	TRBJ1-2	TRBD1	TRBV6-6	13	TGTGCCAGCAGTACCCGGGACAGCTATGGCTACACCTTC	CASSTRDSYGYTF
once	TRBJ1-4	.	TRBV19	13	TGTGCCAGTAGCCGGACTCTAAAAGAAAAACTGTTTTTT	CASSRTLKEKLFF
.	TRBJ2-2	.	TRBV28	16	TGTGCCAGCAGTCGAGGGGTTTATTTTGGTACCGGGGGGCTGTTTTTT	CASSRGVYFGTGGLFF
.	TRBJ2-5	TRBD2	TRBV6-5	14	TGTGCCAGCAGCCGGGGACGGGGAGGGGAGACCCAGTACTTC	CASSRGRGGETQYF
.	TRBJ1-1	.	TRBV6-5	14	TGTGCCAGCAGACCCCGACAGAGAAACACTGAAGCTTTCTTT	CASRPRQRNTEAFF
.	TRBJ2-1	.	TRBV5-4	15	TGTGCCAGCAGCTCGATAAGCGGAACCCTCGATGAGCAGTTCTTC	CASSSISGTLDEQFF
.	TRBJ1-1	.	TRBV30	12	TGTGCCTGGAGTCCCCAGTTGGATGAAGCTTTCTTT	CAWSPQLDEAFF
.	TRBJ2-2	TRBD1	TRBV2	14	TGTGCCAGCGCCCATACAGGGGACACCGGGGAGCTGTTTTTT	CASAHTGDTGELFF
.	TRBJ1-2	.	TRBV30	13	TGTGCCTTTCGTTCCCCCGTTAACTATGGCTACACCTTC	CAFRSPVNYGYTF
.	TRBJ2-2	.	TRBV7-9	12	TGTGCCAGCAGCTTAGACGCCGGGGAGCTGTTTTTT	CASSLDAGELFF
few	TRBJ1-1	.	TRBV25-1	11	TGTGCCAGCAGAGGAGTAGCTGAAGCTTTCTTT	CASRGVAEAFF
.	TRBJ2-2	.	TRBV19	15	TGTGCCAGTAGTATAGGGACGCAAGTTACCGGGGAGCTGTTTTTT	CASSIGTQVTGELFF
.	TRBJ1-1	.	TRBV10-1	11	TGCGCCAGCAGCTCCGGACTTGAAGCTTTCTTT	CASSSGLEAFF
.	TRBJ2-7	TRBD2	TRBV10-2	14	TGCGCCACCCTAGGGACTAGCGGGAGGTTCGAGCAGTACTTC	CATLGTSGRFEQYF
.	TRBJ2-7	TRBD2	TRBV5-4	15	TGTGCCAGCAGCTCGAGCGGGAGGGCCCGGTACGAGCAGTACTTC	CASSSSGRARYEQYF
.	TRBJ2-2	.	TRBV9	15	TGTGCCAGCAGCGTAGATAGCCCGAGAACCGGGGAGCTGTTTTTT	CASSVDSPRTGELFF
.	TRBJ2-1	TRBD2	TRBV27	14	TGTGCCAGCACCAAACTAGCGGGAGGGAGTGAGCAGTTCTTC	CASTKLAGGSEQFF
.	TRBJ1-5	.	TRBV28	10	TGTGCCAGCAGTTTTCAGCCCCAGCATTTT	CASSFQPQHF
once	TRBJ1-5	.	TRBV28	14	TGTGCCAGCAGTTTATTCAGGGGCGCTCAGCCCCAGCATTTT	CASSLFRGAQPQHF
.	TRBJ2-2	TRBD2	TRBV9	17	TGTGCCAGCAGCGTAGGTTGGGGGGGTCGAAACACCGGGGAGCTGTTTTTT	CASSVGWGGRNTGELFF
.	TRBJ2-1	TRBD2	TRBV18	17	TGTGCCAGCTCACCACAACTAGCGGGAGGGACCTACAATGAGCAGTTCTTC	CASSPQLAGGTYNEQFF